Listed below are T cell receptor beta chains from one sample, sequenced in a study of T cell responses to AZD1222 COVID-19 vaccine. Sequencing was performed with immunoSEQ multiplex PCR; in TCRdb, only in-frame clones are kept and a portion is missing. The sample has approximately 300,000 clones; about 94% are singletons. Sequencing was performed on peripheral blood, taken 28 days after the second AZD1222 dose. These receptor sequences come from an adult who received the AZD1222 COVID-19 vaccine. The CDR3 runs from the conserved cysteine through the conserved F or W. A D gene is named only where the DNA matches it firmly. Clone size is stated in some rows and not others, as once, few, many or a class when expanded.

J gene	clone size	D gene	V gene	CDR3 DNA	CDR3 protein
TRBJ2-5	few	-	TRBV27	TGTGCCAGCAGTTTTAAAAGGGGGGTCCAAGAGACCCAGTACTTC	CASSFKRGVQETQYF
TRBJ2-3	-	-	TRBV28	TGTGCCAGCAGCAACTTTGAGGTTACGCAGTATTTT	CASSNFEVTQYF
TRBJ2-7	-	TRBD2	TRBV19	TGTGCCAGTAGTCCTACTAGCGGGTTGTCCTACGAGCAGTACTTC	CASSPTSGLSYEQYF
TRBJ2-1	-	-	TRBV6-5	TGTGCCAGCAGTTTAGGGAGTGAGCAGTTCTTC	CASSLGSEQFF
TRBJ2-5	-	TRBD1	TRBV5-6	TGTGCCAGCAGCTACTGGGACAGGGCCACAGAGACCCAGTACTTC	CASSYWDRATETQYF
TRBJ2-7	-	TRBD2	TRBV5-6	TGTGCCAGCAGCTGGACCCCGCGCGGGGGGGTCTACGAGCAGTACTTC	CASSWTPRGGVYEQYF
TRBJ1-1	-	-	TRBV13	TGTGCCAGCAGCTTATTCGGGTCCACTGAAGCTTTCTTT	CASSLFGSTEAFF
TRBJ2-1	-	-	TRBV5-1	TGCGCCAGCAGCTTGGGACTAGGTTACAATGAGCAGTTCTTC	CASSLGLGYNEQFF
TRBJ2-3	-	-	TRBV11-3	TGTGCCAGCAGCTTTGGTGGTAGCACAGATACGCAGTATTTT	CASSFGGSTDTQYF
TRBJ2-1	-	-	TRBV7-9	TGTGCCAGCAGCTTAGCCAGTTTTGGCTCCTACAATGAGCAGTTCTTC	CASSLASFGSYNEQFF
TRBJ1-1	-	-	TRBV3-1/TRBV3-2	TGTGCCAGCAGCCCCTCTCGGGGGGTGAACACTGAAGCTTTCTTT	CASSPSRGVNTEAFF
TRBJ2-1	-	-	TRBV11-2	TGTGCCAGCAGCTTTCCCCTAGCGTCCCCGGGGGATGAGCAGTTCTTC	CASSFPLASPGDEQFF
TRBJ1-4	-	-	TRBV6-1	TGTGCCAGCAGTGAAGTAGCCCGGGCCAGGGGTGAAAAACTGTTTTTT	CASSEVARARGEKLFF
TRBJ2-7	-	-	TRBV2	TGTGCCAGCAGTCCCGCCCCCTACGAGCAGTACTTC	CASSPAPYEQYF
TRBJ2-7	-	-	TRBV11-2	TGTGCCAGCAGCCAGGGGGGGACCACCTACGAGCAGTACTTC	CASSQGGTTYEQYF
TRBJ1-2	-	-	TRBV7-2	TGTGCCAGCAGCTTCGGCGACATCAGCGGTGGCTACACCTTC	CASSFGDISGGYTF
TRBJ1-1	-	-	TRBV7-3	TGTGCCAGCAGCTTAACGGGGGAGTGGAACACTGAAGCTTTCTTT	CASSLTGEWNTEAFF
TRBJ2-7	-	-	TRBV27	TGTGCCAGCAGGGCAGGGGCGACCTACGAGCAGTACTTC	CASRAGATYEQYF
TRBJ2-7	-	TRBD1	TRBV18	TGTGCTTCGGGCAGGGGGTATACCTACGAGCAGTACTTC	CASGRGYTYEQYF
TRBJ2-7	-	-	TRBV6-1	TGTGCCAGCAGTGAAGGCAGTAAAGACGAGCAGTACTTC	CASSEGSKDEQYF
TRBJ1-5	-	-	TRBV11-2	TGTGCCAGCAGCTTAGATCAGGCCGTGGATCAGCCCCAGCATTTT	CASSLDQAVDQPQHF
TRBJ1-2	-	-	TRBV28	TGTGCCAGCAGTTTATGGGGGACCCCCTTCGACTATGGCTACACCTTC	CASSLWGTPFDYGYTF
TRBJ2-5	-	-	TRBV28	TGTGCCAGCAGTTTAGGAGTGGGGTCCCTTCAAGAGACCCAGTACTTC	CASSLGVGSLQETQYF
TRBJ1-1	-	-	TRBV3-1/TRBV3-2	TGTGCCAGCAGCCCCTTGGGAGGAACTGAAGCTTTCTTT	CASSPLGGTEAFF
TRBJ2-7	-	TRBD1	TRBV7-9	TGTGCCAGCGTCGGTCGAGGGGGCACCTCCTACGAGCAGTACTTC	CASVGRGGTSYEQYF
TRBJ2-3	few	TRBD2	TRBV9	TGTGCCAGCAGCGTAGACGAGCGGGAGGGAGATACGCAGTATTTT	CASSVDEREGDTQYF
TRBJ1-2	-	TRBD1	TRBV11-3	TGTGCCAGCAGCTTAAGCGAAGGGGTCAGGGGGGATGGCTACACCTTC	CASSLSEGVRGDGYTF
TRBJ1-1	-	-	TRBV2	TGTGCCAGCATCACCCGGCGCGACAGCGAAGCTTTCTTT	CASITRRDSEAFF
TRBJ2-2	-	-	TRBV28	TGTGCCAGCACTGTCAACACCGGGGAGCTGTTTTTT	CASTVNTGELFF
TRBJ1-5	-	TRBD1	TRBV28	TGTGCCAGCAGTTTAGGACAGGGGGGACAGCCCCAGCATTTT	CASSLGQGGQPQHF
TRBJ1-1	-	-	TRBV9	TGTGCCAGCAGCGTAGGTGAATCGAACACTGAAGCTTTCTTT	CASSVGESNTEAFF
TRBJ2-7	-	TRBD2	TRBV4-2	TGTGCCAGCAGCCAAGAAGGGAGGGGTTTCGGGCAGTACTTC	CASSQEGRGFGQYF
TRBJ1-1	few	-	TRBV11-2	TGTGCCAGCAGCCCGCGGGGGACTTTAAACACTGAAGCTTTCTTT	CASSPRGTLNTEAFF
TRBJ1-2	-	TRBD1	TRBV5-4	TGTGCCAGCAGACGCCGGGACAGGGTTCTTGGCTACACCTTC	CASRRRDRVLGYTF
TRBJ1-1	-	-	TRBV19	TGTGCCAGTAGTATATTTAGACCTAACACTGAAGCTTTCTTT	CASSIFRPNTEAFF
TRBJ2-2	-	-	TRBV7-3	TGTGCCAGCAGCCCTAGACAGGTCTCCAACACCGGGGAGCTGTTTTTT	CASSPRQVSNTGELFF
TRBJ2-7	-	-	TRBV6-5	TGTGCAGCCGGGCAGGGTTTAACCTACGAGCAGTACTTC	CAAGQGLTYEQYF
TRBJ1-1	-	-	TRBV24-1	TGTGCCACCAGTGATTCCGACAGGATAGGTGAAGCTTTCTTT	CATSDSDRIGEAFF
TRBJ2-1	-	TRBD2	TRBV15	TGTGCCACCAGCAGAGGACTAGCGGGAGTAAATGAGCAGTTCTTC	CATSRGLAGVNEQFF
TRBJ2-7	-	TRBD2	TRBV7-2	TGTGCCAGCAGCTTAGTATCGGGAGGGAGCTCCTACGAGCAGTACTTC	CASSLVSGGSSYEQYF
TRBJ1-1	-	-	TRBV27	TGTGCCAGCAGTTCAGGAACAGGAGCTTTCTTT	CASSSGTGAFF
TRBJ2-2	once	-	TRBV2	TGTGCCAGCAGTGTGAGGCAGAACACCGGGGAGCTGTTTTTT	CASSVRQNTGELFF
TRBJ2-1	-	-	TRBV4-1	TGCGCCAGCAGCCCCAGGGTCGATAATCGCTACAATGAGCAGTTCTTC	CASSPRVDNRYNEQFF
TRBJ2-5	-	-	TRBV29-1	TGCAGCGTTGAAGATATCTGGGAACCGAAAGAGACCCAGTACTTC	CSVEDIWEPKETQYF
TRBJ1-2	-	-	TRBV27	TGTGCCAGCAGAGGGGCAGGGGCCAACTATGGCTACACCTTC	CASRGAGANYGYTF
TRBJ2-3	-	-	TRBV20-1	TGCAGTGCTAGTGAAAGATCCACAGATACGCAGTATTTT	CSASERSTDTQYF
TRBJ2-3	-	-	TRBV5-5	TGTGCCAGCAGCGCATCCCCAGTAAAGACAGATACGCAGTATTTT	CASSASPVKTDTQYF
TRBJ1-5	-	TRBD1	TRBV5-4	TGTGCCAGCAGCTTCCGGACAGGACCCTATAGCAATCAGCCCCAGCATTTT	CASSFRTGPYSNQPQHF
TRBJ2-3	-	TRBD2	TRBV6-6	TGTGCCAGCAGTTTTCCAGGACTAGCTAGCACAGATACGCAGTATTTT	CASSFPGLASTDTQYF
TRBJ2-2	once	-	TRBV6-6	TGTGCCAGCAGGCCCAGTGGGGCGCGGGACACCGGGGAGCTGTTTTTT	CASRPSGARDTGELFF
TRBJ1-4	-	-	TRBV6-2/TRBV6-3	TGTGCCAGCAGTTTAGCCGGGAGAAATGAAAAACTGTTTTTT	CASSLAGRNEKLFF
TRBJ2-7	-	TRBD2	TRBV3-1/TRBV3-2	TGTGCCAGCAGCCAAGCGGGAGGAGGTTCCTACGAGCAGTACTTC	CASSQAGGGSYEQYF
TRBJ1-4	-	-	TRBV27	TGTGCCAGCAGCCAGGGCGGGGTCGGTGAAAAACTGTTTTTT	CASSQGGVGEKLFF
TRBJ2-5	-	TRBD1	TRBV5-4	TGTGCCAGCAGCTTACGCAGAACAGGGGTTTCGGAGACCCAGTACTTC	CASSLRRTGVSETQYF
TRBJ2-5	-	TRBD1	TRBV4-3	TGCGCCAGCAGCCAAGTAGGGACAGGGGGAGAGACCCAGTACTTC	CASSQVGTGGETQYF
TRBJ2-3	-	-	TRBV5-1	TGCGCCAGCAGCTTGGTCACAGATACGCAGTATTTT	CASSLVTDTQYF
TRBJ2-7	-	-	TRBV29-1	TGCAGCGCCGCGGGGACCTACGAGCAGTACTTC	CSAAGTYEQYF
TRBJ2-7	once	-	TRBV7-8	TGTGCCAGCAGCTTAGGAACAGGCAGCTCCTACGAGCAGTACTTC	CASSLGTGSSYEQYF